One sample yielded the 22 T cell receptor beta chains listed below, sequenced in a study of cytomegalovirus exposure and HLA in healthy donors. The PCR contained 60 Vbeta and 13 Jbeta primers. Sequencing used immunoSEQ multiplex PCR; TCRdb keeps in-frame clones, though not all of them. Among 100,000 to 150,000 clones listed, roughly 18% were seen once. Sequencing was performed on PBMCs. The receptors come from a female donor in good health and CMV-seropositive.

A few counts support this clone. V usage is TRBV19 and J usage is TRBJ2-7, with 7 bases lining up with TRBD1. This CDR3 has 12 residues. Trimming took 9 bases from V and 6 from J; bases not matched to a gene: 8. The germline V gene encodes CDR1 LNHDA and CDR2 SQIVND (reference sequence). CDR3 sequence (DNA): TGTGCCAGCTCGACAGGGTTGGGCGAGCAGTACTTC. Its translation: CASSTGLGEQYF.

The J gene is TRBJ2-1, the V gene TRBV28, with D perhaps TRBD2 (6 bases). The CDR3 has 13 residues. V was shortened by 2 bases and J by 4 bases, with 6 bases between the two germline ends. Germline V gives CDR1 MDHEN, CDR2 SYDVKM. The CDR3 sequence: CASSLGGYNEQFF. The CDR3 region has the DNA TGTGCCAGCAGTTTAGGGGGGTACAATGAGCAGTTCTTC.

This clone was seen a handful of times. The DNA of the CDR3 is TGCGCCAGCAGTGGGGGACTATTAAGCCCATACGAGCAGTACTTC. Its protein product is CASSGGLLSPYEQYF. The chain employs TRBV10-1 and TRBJ2-7, with 7 bases fitting TRBD2. Per germline, CDR1 WNHNN and CDR2 SYGVQD (reference sequence). CDR3 length equals 15 residues. The V gene end was trimmed by 4 bases and the J gene end by 4 bases; junction bases not matched to a gene: 10.

The chain joins TRBV9 to TRBJ2-2, with 10 bases that match TRBD1. Germline values: CDR1 SGDLS, CDR2 YYNGEE. V dropped 3 bases and J dropped 5; count of bases not matched to a gene: 4. The CDR3 totals 15 residues. The CDR3 region has the DNA TGTGCCAGCAGCGGAGGGACAGGGGTAACCGGGGAGCTGTTTTTT. This encodes CASSGGTGVTGELFF.

This chain links TRBV7-2 with TRBJ2-5; D ambiguous. Trimming stripped 3 bases from V and 3 bases from J, with 8 bases between. The CDR3 is 13 amino acids. Germline V CDR1 and CDR2: SGHTA, FQGNSA. CDR3 in amino acids: CASSFPPEETQYF. The CDR3 nucleotides read TGTGCCAGCAGCTTCCCTCCCGAAGAGACCCAGTACTTC.

The gene calls are TRBV5-6 and TRBJ2-1; D possibly corresponds to TRBD2 (7 bases). This CDR3 has 12 amino acids. V was clipped by 4 bases and J by 8 bases, with 10 bases between them. Germline V gene sequence: CDR1 SGHDT, CDR2 YYEEEE. DNA of the CDR3: TGTGCCAGCAGCCGGGGGGCTTATGAGCAGTTCTTC. The encoded protein is CASSRGAYEQFF. Combining the CDR3 with reference TRBV5-6 and TRBJ2-1 gives the whole variable domain DAGVTQSPTHLIKTRGQQVTLRCSPKSGHDTVSWYQQALGQGPQFIFQYYEEEERQRGNFPDRFSGHQFPNYSSELNVNALLLGDSALYLCASSRGAYEQFFGPGTRLTVL.

This clone is a singleton in its sample. The CDR3 region is CASSLATRLRDEQYF. In DNA, the CDR3 is TGTGCCAGCAGTTTAGCGACACGTTTGAGGGACGAGCAGTACTTC. V is TRBV27 and J is TRBJ2-7; possibly TRBD2 for D (5 bases). This CDR3 comprises 15 residues. Trimming stripped 2 bases from V and 5 bases from J, with 16 bases between. Germline loops: CDR1 MNHEY, CDR2 SMNVEV (reference sequence).

This clone occurred a few times. This rearrangement joins TRBV11-2 to TRBJ1-1; D call uncertain. Trimming cost V 0 bases and J 9 bases, with 11 bases left between them. The germline gives CDR1 SGHAT, CDR2 FQNNGV. The length of the CDR3 is 13 residues. The CDR3 DNA reads as TGTGCCAGCAGCTTAGATTATGCGAGCAAAGCTTTCTTT. Translation gives CASSLDYASKAFF.

The chain links TRBV4-1 to TRBJ2-2; 11 positions match TRBD1. The CDR3 has 15 amino acids. The V segment lost 3 bases and the J segment 6 bases; nucleotides outside the gene matches: 3. From germline, CDR1 is MGHRA and CDR2 YSYEKL. The CDR3 sequence: CASSHPGQGAGELFF. DNA of the CDR3: TGCGCCAGCAGCCATCCGGGACAGGGGGCCGGGGAGCTGTTTTTT.

The V call is TRBV28, the J call TRBJ1-2, with 7 positions matching TRBD1. This CDR3 comprises 15 residues. Germline CDR1 and CDR2: MDHEN and SYDVKM. V was clipped by 2 bases and J by 5 bases; unmatched bases: 8. The chain's CDR3 is CASSLISQGEYGYTF. The CDR3 DNA is TGTGCCAGCAGTTTAATTAGCCAGGGGGAATATGGCTACACCTTC.

This clone was seen only a few times. The chain is built from TRBV30 and TRBJ1-2, with a possible D match to TRBD1 (6 bases). There are 15 residues in the CDR3. Germline V gives CDR1 GTSNPN, CDR2 SVGIG (reference sequence). V was clipped by 0 bases and J by 2 bases, with 13 bases between them. The CDR3 nucleotides read TGTGCCTGGAGTGTACAGAGGACAGCGAACTATGGCTACACCTTC. Amino acid sequence: CAWSVQRTANYGYTF.

This clone was seen a few times. J is TRBJ2-7 and V is TRBV29-1, with 10 nucleotides matching TRBD2. CDR1 and CDR2 (germline): SQVTM, ANQGSEA. The CDR3 extends over 14 amino acids. V dropped 5 bases and J dropped 0; count of bases not matched to a gene: 4. The CDR3 DNA reads as TGCAGCGTTCGGGGGACTAGCGCCTCCTACGAGCAGTACTTC. Its translation is CSVRGTSASYEQYF.

The CDR3 spells CASSLKFRGDTEAFF. The CDR3 DNA reads as TGTGCCAGCAGCTTAAAATTCAGGGGTGACACTGAAGCTTTCTTT. This rearrangement joins TRBV7-2 to TRBJ1-1, with a weak D call TRBD1 (6 bases). The V gene lost 2 bases and the J gene lost 3 bases, with 13 bases spanning the gap. Germline CDR1 and CDR2: SGHTA and FQGNSA. The length of the CDR3 is 15 residues.

This clone showed up just a few times. The rearrangement links TRBV9 to TRBJ2-3; D is unclear. The CDR3 is 14 amino acids. V was trimmed by 0 bases and J by 5 bases, leaving 10 bases between them. Germline V lookup: CDR1 SGDLS, CDR2 YYNGEE. The CDR3 is CASSVGALLDTQYF. The CDR3 DNA reads TGTGCCAGCAGCGTAGGAGCGTTATTAGATACGCAGTATTTT.

This clone was recorded a few times. This chain connects TRBV5-1 to TRBJ2-1, with a weak D call TRBD2 (5 bases). The CDR3 extends over 16 amino acids. Germline V lookup: CDR1 SGHRS, CDR2 YFSETQ. Trimming stripped 4 bases from V and 0 bases from J, with 14 bases between. The CDR3 DNA reads as TGCGCCAGCAGCCAAGGGCCGGGGAGCTCCTACAATGAGCAGTTCTTC. It specifies CASSQGPGSSYNEQFF.

This clone has more than one count but fewer than ten. J is TRBJ2-7 and V is TRBV27; D remains unclear. V was clipped by 3 bases and J by 0 bases, with 9 bases between them. This CDR3 comprises 14 residues. Germline lookup yields CDR1 MNHEY and CDR2 SMNVEV (reference sequence). The CDR3 region is CASSFVPSSYEQYF. The DNA of the CDR3 is TGTGCCAGCAGTTTTGTGCCCAGCTCCTACGAGCAGTACTTC.

This clone showed up just a few times. This chain uses TRBV5-1 with TRBJ1-1, with 10 bases identical to TRBD1. Germline lookup yields CDR1 SGHRS and CDR2 YFSETQ. The CDR3 consists of 15 residues. J was trimmed by 3 bases and V by 4 bases; bases with no gene match: 6. The CDR3 nucleotides are TGCGCCAGCAGCCTAAGAGGACAGGGGGACACTGAAGCTTTCTTT. It specifies CASSLRGQGDTEAFF.

The genes are TRBV15 and TRBJ1-2; no reliable D call. Germline V gene lookup returns CDR1 LNHNV and CDR2 YYDKDF (reference sequence). With 1 base removed from V and 0 bases from J, the gap between germline ends came to 9 bases. This CDR3 is 15 amino acids long. This chain's CDR3 is CATSRGELSNYGYTF. Here the CDR3 DNA reads TGTGCCACCAGCAGAGGGGAGTTATCTAACTATGGCTACACCTTC. Filled out from reference TRBV15 and TRBJ1-2, the complete variable domain reads DAMVIQNPRYQVTQFGKPVTLSCSQTLNHNVMYWYQQKSSQAPKLLFHYYDKDFNNEADTPDNFQSRRPNTSFCFLDIRSPGLGDTAMYLCATSRGELSNYGYTFGSGTRLTVV.

This clone turned up a few times. The chain couples TRBV2 to TRBJ1-6, with a weak D call TRBD1 (6 bases). CDR1 is SNHLY, CDR2 FYNNEI, per germline. The CDR3 consists of 14 residues. The V end lost 6 bases, the J end lost 7 bases, and 13 bases lay between the germline ends. DNA of the CDR3: TGTGCCAGCAGACTGGACAGCTTGAATTCACCCCTCCACTTT. Protein sequence: CASRLDSLNSPLHF.

This clone was seen a handful of times. This chain connects TRBV6-5 to TRBJ1-5; 7 bases agree with TRBD1. This CDR3 contains 15 residues. V lost 5 bases and J lost 0; bases outside the gene matches: 4. CDR1 MNHEY and CDR2 SVGAGI come from the germline V gene. CDR3 sequence reads: CASSRRTGSNQPQHF. The CDR3 bases are TGTGCCAGCAGTCGAAGGACAGGTAGCAATCAGCCCCAGCATTTT.

This chain joins TRBV2 and TRBJ2-3, with 7 bases that match TRBD1. The CDR3 is 14 residues long. V was clipped by 6 bases and J by 2 bases; unmatched bases: 5. Germline V gene lookup returns CDR1 SNHLY and CDR2 FYNNEI. CDR3 sequence: CASSLGQTTDTQYF. As DNA, the CDR3 is TGTGCCAGCAGCCTGGGACAGACCACAGATACGCAGTATTTT.

This clone was seen more than once but under ten times. The rearrangement joins TRBV7-3 to TRBJ2-1; 7 bases fit TRBD1. CDR3 size: 14 residues. CDR1 is SGHTA, CDR2 FQGTGA, per germline. After removal of 5 bases from V and 10 bases from J, the junction contained 11 bases not matched to a gene. The DNA for the CDR3 is TGTGCCAGCAGCGGGTACCGGGACAGAAGGGAGCAGTTCTTC. This gives the protein CASSGYRDRREQFF.